This entry lists 24 T cell receptor beta chains sequenced from one sample in a study of beta chain features in type 1 diabetes. Expressed TCRB transcripts were sequenced because the entire RNA isolate underwent reverse transcription. This table comes from immunoSEQ multiplex PCR, and its TCRdb copy is limited to in-frame clones, with some not included. Here the sample spans 900,000 or so clones, about a sixth being singletons. The sequenced material came from naive CD4+ T cells from blood. Receptor source: a woman younger than 35 in good health.

This clone occurred a few times. The chain is built from TRBV14 and TRBJ1-1; D remains unclear. Germline loops: CDR1 SGHDN, CDR2 FVKESK. The CDR3 runs 14 residues. The germline V and J ends were trimmed by 2 bases and 2 bases, with 9 bases remaining between them. DNA for the CDR3: TGTGCCAGCAGCCAATACCCGGGAAACACTGAAGCTTTCTTT. Protein: CASSQYPGNTEAFF. Together with reference TRBV14 and TRBJ1-1, the CDR3 gives the full variable domain: EAGVTQFPSHSVIEKGQTVTLRCDPISGHDNLYWYRRVMGKEIKFLLHFVKESKQDESGMPNNRFLAERTGGTYSTLKVQPAELEDSGVYFCASSQYPGNTEAFFGQGTRLTVV.

This clone appeared a few times. The sample carries other DNA sequences with the same CDR3. The V gene is TRBV7-9, the J gene TRBJ2-3; the D is unclear. The CDR3 has 12 residues. Germline V gene data show CDR1 as SEHNR and CDR2 as FQNEAQ (reference sequence). Deletions cut 6 bases from V and 3 bases from J, with 7 bases between. Written as DNA, the CDR3 is TGTGCCAGCAGTCTTGGTACAGATACGCAGTATTTT. Protein product: CASSLGTDTQYF.

V gene TRBV6-6 combines with J gene TRBJ1-1, with no clear D. Germline V lookup: CDR1 MNHNY, CDR2 SVGAGI (reference sequence). Trimming removed 6 bases at V and 3 bases at J, with 8 bases between. This CDR3 is built from 12 residues. The CDR3 reads CASRLQDTEAFF. Here the CDR3 DNA reads TGTGCCAGCAGATTGCAGGACACTGAAGCTTTCTTT.

This clone was counted a few times. The chain carries TRBV9 and TRBJ2-1; D gene unclear. Trimming shortened V by 7 bases and J by 4 bases, and 18 bases separated the two germline ends. The CDR3 runs 15 residues. Germline CDR1 reads SGDLS; CDR2 reads YYNGEE. DNA for the CDR3: TGTGCCAGCTCAGCGTCGCCCACGGAATACAATGAGCAGTTCTTC. Translation: CASSASPTEYNEQFF.

The J gene is TRBJ2-7, the V gene TRBV28; 10 bases map to TRBD1. The germline V gene encodes CDR1 MDHEN and CDR2 SYDVKM. The CDR3 contains 13 residues. The junction had 3 bases not matched to a gene; V was cut back by 6 bases and J by 4 bases. The CDR3 DNA sequence: TGTGCCAGCAGGCCGGGACAGGGGTACGAGCAGTACTTC. Translated: CASRPGQGYEQYF.

This clone has a handful of counts. The rearrangement joins TRBV2 to TRBJ1-1; 7 bases map to TRBD1. This CDR3 spans 16 amino acids. J lost 7 bases, V lost 6 bases, and 17 bases had no gene match. Germline CDR1 reads SNHLY; CDR2 reads FYNNEI. CDR3 region: CASRFQTGSPFVEAFF. DNA of the CDR3: TGTGCCAGCAGATTTCAGACAGGGTCGCCTTTTGTTGAAGCTTTCTTT.

This clone has more than one count but fewer than ten. This sequence joins TRBV19 and TRBJ2-4; either TRBD1 or TRBD2 may fit D (5 bases each). In germline, CDR1 is LNHDA, CDR2 SQIVND (reference sequence). CDR3 size: 10 residues. CDR3 nucleotide sequence: TGTGCTGGGGGACCGTCCATTCAGTACTTC. Translation: CAGGPSIQYF.

This chain connects TRBV7-9 to TRBJ2-2; 8 bases are a match to TRBD2. This CDR3 comprises 15 residues. Germline loops: CDR1 SEHNR, CDR2 FQNEAQ (reference sequence). With V trimmed by 0 bases and J by 5 bases, 2 bases remained unmatched. The CDR3: CASSLARGETGELFF. In DNA form, the CDR3 reads TGTGCCAGCAGCTTAGCGCGGGGGGAAACCGGGGAGCTGTTTTTT.

In this sample, this clone turned up a few times. The rearrangement joins TRBV10-3 to TRBJ2-7, with a tentative D call TRBD2 (6 bases). The germline gives CDR1 ENHRY, CDR2 SYGVKD. V lost 0 bases, J lost 5 bases, and 11 bases lay in between. CDR3 length: 14 residues. The CDR3 sequence: CAISESSGRNEQYF. CDR3 DNA: TGTGCCATCAGTGAGTCCTCCGGGAGAAACGAGCAGTACTTC.

The V and J genes are TRBV7-3 and TRBJ2-3, with D possibly matching TRBD2 (6 bases). Trimming removed 5 bases at V and 2 bases at J, with 17 bases between. Germline CDR1 SGHTA, CDR2 FQGTGA. CDR3 size: 16 residues. The CDR3 spells CASSPRSGGTTDTQYF. The CDR3, as DNA: TGTGCCAGCAGCCCCCGTAGTGGCGGGACCACAGATACGCAGTATTTT.

The sample holds a few counts of this clone. The chain recombines TRBV7-2 with TRBJ2-7; 8 bases fit TRBD1. The CDR3 loop spans 15 amino acids. The V segment lost 5 bases and the J segment 4 bases; nucleotides outside the gene matches: 10. Per germline, CDR1 SGHTA and CDR2 FQGNSA. The CDR3 spells CASSPGGLILYEQYF. DNA for the CDR3: TGTGCCAGCAGCCCAGGGGGCCTAATACTTTACGAGCAGTACTTC.

This chain uses TRBV27 with TRBJ1-3; D uncertain. CDR3 size: 15 residues. Germline-derived CDR1 and CDR2 are MNHEY and SMNVEV (reference sequence). Deletions cut 3 bases from V and 0 bases from J, with 9 bases between. CDR3 protein: CASSFSGVSGNTIYF. In DNA, the CDR3 is TGTGCCAGCAGTTTCTCTGGAGTCTCTGGAAACACCATATATTTT.

This clone was counted a few times. The identical CDR3 is also encoded by other nucleotide sequences in the sample. This chain links TRBV25-1 with TRBJ2-1; 11 positions match TRBD2. The trim removed 6 bases at V and 5 bases at J, leaving 0 bases unmatched. Germline CDR1 MGHDK, CDR2 SYGVNS. There are 13 residues in the CDR3. The CDR3 loop is CASRTSGNNEQFF. The CDR3 coding sequence is TGTGCCAGCAGGACTAGCGGGAACAATGAGCAGTTCTTC. Combining the CDR3 with reference TRBV25-1 and TRBJ2-1 gives the whole variable domain EADIYQTPRYLVIGTGKKITLECSQTMGHDKMYWYQQDPGMELHLIHYSYGVNSTEKGDLSSESTVSRIRTEHFPLTLESARPSHTSQYLCASRTSGNNEQFFGPGTRLTVL.

The chain combines TRBV7-9 with TRBJ2-7, with TRBD2 as a possible D gene (7 bases). The CDR3 contains 15 residues. V lost 2 bases and J 5 bases, leaving 16 bases between the germline ends. Germline CDR1 and CDR2: SEHNR and FQNEAQ (reference sequence). CDR3 in amino acids: CASSLFGGGSDEQYF. The DNA for the CDR3 is TGTGCCAGCAGCTTATTTGGGGGCGGGAGCGACGAGCAGTACTTC. Looking up the rest from reference TRBV7-9 and TRBJ2-7 gives the full variable domain: DTGVSQNPRHKITKRGQNVTFRCDPISEHNRLYWYRQTLGQGPEFLTYFQNEAQLEKSRLLSDRFSAERPKGSFSTLEIQRTEQGDSAMYLCASSLFGGGSDEQYFGPGTRLTVT.

In the case of this clone: One end of the junction is discordant with germline, which a read error may explain. This chain joins TRBV7-9 and TRBJ2-5; tentatively, D is TRBD1 (5 bases). Germline CDR1 SEHNR, CDR2 FQNEAQ (reference sequence). The CDR3 extends over 12 amino acids. CDR3 DNA: TGTGCCAGCAGCTTACGGGCAGGTCAGGGAAACTTC. Its translation: CASSLRAGQGNF.

Here the CDR3 DNA reads TGTGCCACAATCATAGCGGGATCGGTTTACGAGCAGTTCTTC. It translates to CATIIAGSVYEQFF. The V gene is TRBV5-6, the J gene TRBJ2-1; TRBD2 matches 8 bases. This CDR3 contains 14 residues. Germline V CDR1 and CDR2: SGHDT, YYEEEE. Trimming cost V 9 bases and J 10 bases; bases outside gene matches: 15.

The chain uses TRBV5-1 and TRBJ2-3; TRBD2 aligns across 14 bases. V dropped 4 bases and J dropped 2; count of bases not matched to a gene: 12. CDR1 and CDR2 from the germline V gene are SGHRS and YFSETQ. This CDR3 region has 19 residues. CDR3 DNA: TGCGCCAGCAGCGCCCCGGGACTAGCGGGAGCGGGACTCACAGATACGCAGTATTTT. Translating gives CASSAPGLAGAGLTDTQYF.

This clone was seen more than once but under ten times. V usage is TRBV5-4 and J usage is TRBJ2-2, with 8 bases matching TRBD2. Trimming took 0 bases from V and 6 from J; bases not matched to a gene: 7. This CDR3 is built from 16 residues. Germline assignment: CDR1 SGHNT and CDR2 YYREEE (reference sequence). In nucleotides, the CDR3 is TGTGCCAGCAGCTTGGCCCAGCGGGAGTATTCCGGGGAGCTGTTTTTT. Its protein is CASSLAQREYSGELFF.

This clone turned up a few times. The J gene is TRBJ2-2, the V gene TRBV28; TRBD1 is a possible D gene (6 bases). The CDR3 is 19 amino acids. CDR1 is MDHEN and CDR2 is SYDVKM in the germline V gene. The ends were cut back, 3 bases at V and 1 base at J, with 21 bases in the middle. The DNA for the CDR3 is TGTGCCAGCAGTTTCATCCCTGGCTGGGGGCAGCTGAACACCGGGGAGCTGTTTTTT. This encodes CASSFIPGWGQLNTGELFF.

This clone was observed a few times. This rearrangement joins TRBV4-2 to TRBJ2-1; no reliable D call. CDR3 length equals 11 residues. Trimming left V 1 base short and J 9 bases short, with 4 bases between. Germline V gives CDR1 LGHNA, CDR2 YNFKEQ. This CDR3 reads CASSQAGEQFF. The CDR3 DNA reads as TGTGCCAGCAGCCAAGCGGGTGAGCAGTTCTTC.

This clone came up a few times. This chain connects TRBV9 to TRBJ1-1; D is undetermined. Trimming left V 0 bases short and J 5 bases short, with 8 bases between. Germline lookup yields CDR1 SGDLS and CDR2 YYNGEE. This CDR3 is 13 amino acids long. CDR3 DNA sequence: TGTGCCAGCAGCGTAGGGCAGGTTACTGAAGCTTTCTTT. It is translated as CASSVGQVTEAFF.

V is TRBV11-3 and J is TRBJ1-1; no clear D gene. Germline CDR1 is SGHNT and CDR2 is YENEEA. The CDR3 covers 13 residues. V gave up 3 bases and J gave up 1 base, with 6 bases separating them. Here the CDR3 DNA reads TGTGCCAGCAGCTTGTCAGGGAACACTGAAGCTTTCTTT. Amino acid sequence: CASSLSGNTEAFF. Full variable domain (remainder filled in from reference TRBV11-3 and TRBJ1-1): EAGVVQSPRYKIIEKKQPVAFWCNPISGHNTLYWYLQNLGQGPELLIRYENEEAVDDSQLPKDRFSAERLKGVDSTLKIQPAELGDSAVYLCASSLSGNTEAFFGQGTRLTVV.

This clone turned up a few times. The rearrangement uses TRBV29-1 and TRBJ2-3; D is ambiguous. Germline V gene sequence: CDR1 SQVTM, CDR2 ANQGSEA. Trimming left V 4 bases short and J 0 bases short, with 17 bases between. CDR3 length: 16 residues. In nucleotides, the CDR3 is TGCAGCGTTGCTTATCAGCGCCATTTTAGCACAGATACGCAGTATTTT. Translation gives CSVAYQRHFSTDTQYF.

This sequence joins TRBV11-2 and TRBJ2-7, with 9 bases lining up with TRBD1. This CDR3 is built from 14 residues. CDR1 and CDR2 from the germline V gene are SGHAT and FQNNGV. J gave up 4 bases and V 3 bases, and 4 bases lay outside the gene matches. DNA of the CDR3: TGTGCCAGCAGCTTCGGGACAGGGTCGTACGAGCAGTACTTC. Protein: CASSFGTGSYEQYF. Combining the CDR3 with reference TRBV11-2 and TRBJ2-7 gives the whole variable domain EAGVAQSPRYKIIEKRQSVAFWCNPISGHATLYWYQQILGQGPKLLIQFQNNGVVDDSQLPKDRFSAERLKGVDSTLKIQPAKLEDSAVYLCASSFGTGSYEQYFGPGTRLTVT.